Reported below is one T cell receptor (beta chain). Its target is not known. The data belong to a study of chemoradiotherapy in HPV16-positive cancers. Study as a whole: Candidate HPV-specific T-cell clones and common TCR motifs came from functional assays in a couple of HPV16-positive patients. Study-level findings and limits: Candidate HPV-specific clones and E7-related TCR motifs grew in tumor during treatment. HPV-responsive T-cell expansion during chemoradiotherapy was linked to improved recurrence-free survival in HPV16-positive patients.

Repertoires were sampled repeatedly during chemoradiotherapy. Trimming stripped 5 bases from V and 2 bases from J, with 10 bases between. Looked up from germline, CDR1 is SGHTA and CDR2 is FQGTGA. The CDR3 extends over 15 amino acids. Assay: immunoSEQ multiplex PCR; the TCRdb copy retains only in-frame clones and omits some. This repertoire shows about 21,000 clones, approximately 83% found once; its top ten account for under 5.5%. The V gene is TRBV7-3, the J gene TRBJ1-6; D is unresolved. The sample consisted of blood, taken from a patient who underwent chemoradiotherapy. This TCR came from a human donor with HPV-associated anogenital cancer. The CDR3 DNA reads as TGTGCCAGCAGCCAGGACTCAGCCTATAATTCACCCCTCCACTTT. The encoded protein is CASSQDSAYNSPLHF.